The 2 T cell receptor beta chains listed next were all sequenced from one sample in a study of post-analysis software for immune sequencing data. Study-wide results and caveats: Five TRBV segments were significantly more frequent in patients than in controls. TRBV5-6, TRBV5-1 and TRBV20-1 were among these segments.

Their antigens remain unidentified. Libraries were made from TCR beta cDNA, and they carried unique molecular identifiers. TCRdb itself ran the PCR reads through MiXCR, one entry per CDR3 protein. The sample has about 680,000 distinct CDR3 sequences, over 45% seen once; the top ten hold approximately 11%. The sample consisted of blood. The source of these receptors is a girl aged 2 to 9 with multiple sclerosis.

The chain recombines TRBV20-1 with TRBJ2-7; D uncertain. Germline V gene lookup returns CDR1 DFQATT and CDR2 SNEGSKA (reference sequence). The germline V and J ends were trimmed by 7 bases and 1 base, with 14 bases remaining between them. CDR3 length: 13 amino acids. The CDR3 DNA reads TGCAGTGTACCGAGACCCGCGTCCTACGAGCAGTACTTC. Its protein product is CSVPRPASYEQYF.

J is TRBJ2-1 and V is TRBV7-8; D gene ambiguous. The V and J ends lost 3 bases and 3 bases respectively, with 15 bases between them. Germline lookup yields CDR1 SGHVS and CDR2 FQNEAQ. CDR3 length: 16 residues. CDR3 DNA: TGTGCCAGCAGCTTGGTGGCTATGGGTTTCTACAATGAGCAGTTCTTC. Amino acids: CASSLVAMGFYNEQFF.